This T cell receptor beta chain was profiled in a study of read filtering for tumor transcriptome and immune sequencing. The study's findings and limits: The sorted CD138-negative fraction was a mixed bone marrow immune population, not purified T cells. IR-seq captured clonotypes deeper and more reliably than RNA-seq.

This clonotype was counted at least ten times. What it recognizes is unknown. The library was built from about 400 ng RNA with molecular barcoded adaptors for alpha/delta and beta/gamma chains. TCRdb reprocessed the reads with MiXCR, giving one entry per CDR3 protein. The data show about 50,000 distinct CDR3 sequences, with approximately 19% seen just once and 30% to 45% held by the top ten. V shed 6 bases, J shed 4 bases, and the junction held 0 bases outside the gene matches. Germline loops: CDR1 SNHLY, CDR2 FYNNEI. This CDR3 is built from 13 residues. The receptor was isolated from a donor over 35 with multiple myeloma. Sequenced sample: a population of CD138-negative cells sorted from bone marrow. The chain carries TRBV2 and TRBJ1-5; 10 nucleotides align to TRBD1. CDR3 DNA: TGTGCCAGCAGGGGACAGGGGAATCAGCCCCAGCATTTT. Its translation: CASRGQGNQPQHF.